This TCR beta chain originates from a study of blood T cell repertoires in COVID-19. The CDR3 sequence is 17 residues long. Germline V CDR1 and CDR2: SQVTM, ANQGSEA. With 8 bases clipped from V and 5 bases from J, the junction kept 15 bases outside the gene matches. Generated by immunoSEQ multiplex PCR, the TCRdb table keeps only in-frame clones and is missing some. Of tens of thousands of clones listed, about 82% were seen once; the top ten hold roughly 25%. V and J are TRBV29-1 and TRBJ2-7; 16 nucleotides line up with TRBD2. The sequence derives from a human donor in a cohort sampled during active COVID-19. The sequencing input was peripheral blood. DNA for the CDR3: TGCAGCACCCGGGACCTGGGACTAGCGGGAGGGGACCACGAGCAGTACTTC. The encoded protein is CSTRDLGLAGGDHEQYF.